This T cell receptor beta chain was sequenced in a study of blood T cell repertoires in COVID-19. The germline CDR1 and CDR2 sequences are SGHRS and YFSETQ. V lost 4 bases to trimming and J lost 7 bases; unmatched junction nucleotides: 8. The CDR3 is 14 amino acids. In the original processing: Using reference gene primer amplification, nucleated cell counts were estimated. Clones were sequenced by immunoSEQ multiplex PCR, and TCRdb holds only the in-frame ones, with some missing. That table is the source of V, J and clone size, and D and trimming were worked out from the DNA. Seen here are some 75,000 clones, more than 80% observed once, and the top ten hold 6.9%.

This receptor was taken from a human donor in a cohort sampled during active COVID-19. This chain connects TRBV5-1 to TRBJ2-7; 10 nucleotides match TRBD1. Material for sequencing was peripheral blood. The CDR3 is CASSPLGQGREQYF. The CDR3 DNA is TGCGCCAGCAGCCCGCTGGGACAGGGGAGGGAGCAGTACTTC. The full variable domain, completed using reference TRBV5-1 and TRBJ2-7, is KAGVTQTPRYLIKTRGQQVTLSCSPISGHRSVSWYQQTPGQGLQFLFEYFSETQRNKGNFPGRFSGRQFSNSRSEMNVSTLELGDSALYLCASSPLGQGREQYFGPGTRLTVT.